Each of the 19 T cell receptor beta chains below was sequenced from the same sample in a study of identical twins. Each CDR3 protein is one row after TCRdb ran MiXCR on the 5' RACE reads. The sample lists around 480,000 distinct CDR3 sequences, 12% to 15% occurring once. Separately, the same data were catalogued under a study of yellow fever vaccine responses in identical twins.

The sample consisted of CD4+ T cells sorted from blood. Receptors originate from a woman aged 18-35 years in good health.

The V and J genes are TRBV24-1 and TRBJ2-3, with 12 positions matching TRBD1. From germline, CDR1 is KGHDR and CDR2 SFDVKD. Trimming removed 3 bases from V and 3 bases from J; junction bases left unmatched: 3. The length of the CDR3 is 16 residues. Written as DNA, the CDR3 is TGTGCCACCAGTGATCCGGGACAGGGGGCAACAGATACGCAGTATTTT. This sequence encodes CATSDPGQGATDTQYF.

There are a few counts of this clonotype. CDR3 sequence (DNA): TGTGCCAGCAGCCACTGGGGCCGGACATCCACGAACACCGGGGAGCTGTTTTTT. It encodes CASSHWGRTSTNTGELFF. This chain uses TRBV11-1 with TRBJ2-2; the D gene is possibly TRBD1 (5 bases). V shed 5 bases and J shed 0 bases, with 19 bases lying between them. Germline values: CDR1 SGHAT, CDR2 FQDESV (reference sequence). This CDR3 is 18 amino acids long.

This clonotype was counted many times. This sequence joins TRBV20-1 and TRBJ2-7, with D tentatively TRBD2 (6 bases). Trimming removed 1 base from V and 2 bases from J, with 9 bases in between. Germline V gene data show CDR1 as DFQATT and CDR2 as SNEGSKA (reference sequence). The length of the CDR3 is 13 residues. CDR3 amino acids: CSARGTTTYEQYF. Written as DNA, the CDR3 is TGCAGTGCTAGAGGGACTACGACCTACGAGCAGTACTTC.

Many counts were recorded for this clonotype. J is TRBJ1-1 and V is TRBV12-3 or TRBV12-4; D not resolved. The ends were cut back, 6 bases at V and 4 bases at J, with 15 bases in the middle. The CDR3 covers 14 residues. CDR3 in DNA: TGTGCCAGCAGCCGTCTCGATGGCGGCACTGAAGCTTTCTTT. Its translation is CASSRLDGGTEAFF.

The V gene is TRBV7-6, the J gene TRBJ2-1; 8 bases are a match to TRBD1. There are 17 residues in the CDR3. J was trimmed by 4 bases and V by 1 base; bases with no gene match: 9. Germline V gene data show CDR1 as SGHVS and CDR2 as FNYEAQ. The CDR3 region is CASSLVPGTGGYNEQFF. The CDR3 bases are TGTGCCAGCAGCTTAGTCCCCGGAACAGGGGGTTACAATGAGCAGTTCTTC.

The V gene is TRBV5-1, the J gene TRBJ2-1, with D perhaps matching TRBD1 (6 bases). From germline, CDR1 is SGHRS and CDR2 YFSETQ. With 0 bases removed from V and 9 bases from J, the gap between germline ends came to 13 bases. The length of the CDR3 is 14 residues. The CDR3 DNA is TGCGCCAGCAGCTTGGATTACAGGGCGGGTGAGCAGTTCTTC. Residues: CASSLDYRAGEQFF. The whole variable domain, filled in from reference TRBV5-1 and TRBJ2-1, reads KAGVTQTPRYLIKTRGQQVTLSCSPISGHRSVSWYQQTPGQGLQFLFEYFSETQRNKGNFPGRFSGRQFSNSRSEMNVSTLELGDSALYLCASSLDYRAGEQFFGPGTRLTVL.

The sample holds many counts of this clonotype. The DNA for the CDR3 is TGCAGCGTTGAAAACGTGGTTGGGGAGACCCAGTACTTC. Translating gives CSVENVVGETQYF. The V and J genes are TRBV29-1 and TRBJ2-5; D is unclear. V was pared by 2 bases and J by 5 bases, with 12 bases between. Germline CDR1 is SQVTM and CDR2 is ANQGSEA. CDR3 length equals 13 residues. Complete variable domain (other parts from reference TRBV29-1 and TRBJ2-5): SAVISQKPSRDICQRGTSLTIQCQVDSQVTMMFWYRQQPGQSLTLIATANQGSEATYESGFVIDKFPISRPNLTFSTLTVSNMSPEDSSIYLCSVENVVGETQYFGPGTRLLVL.

This clonotype appeared a few times. This rearrangement joins TRBV18 to TRBJ1-2; weak D call: TRBD1 (5 bases). Germline CDR1 and CDR2: KGHSH and LQKENI. The CDR3 sequence is 13 residues long. Trimming took 8 bases from V and 6 from J, leaving 16 bases between them. DNA of the CDR3: TGTGCCAGCCCCATTCCCGGCAGGGATGGCTACACCTTC. This sequence encodes CASPIPGRDGYTF.

This clonotype was counted only a few times. The chain links TRBV6-1 to TRBJ2-5; 8 nucleotides line up with TRBD2. The CDR3 extends over 13 amino acids. V shed 7 bases and J 5 bases; nucleotides not matched to a gene: 6. The germline gives CDR1 MNHNS, CDR2 SASEGT. The CDR3 spells CASTRGGVETQYF. The CDR3 DNA reads as TGTGCCAGCACCCGGGGGGGGGTGGAGACCCAGTACTTC.

The rearrangement uses TRBV3-1 and TRBJ2-5; 8 bases agree with TRBD2. The ends lost 1 base at V and 4 bases at J; junction bases unmatched: 8. The CDR3 is made up of 16 amino acids. Per germline, CDR1 LGHDT and CDR2 YNNKEL (reference sequence). The CDR3 protein is CASSQGSGKVLETQYF. The DNA of the CDR3 is TGTGCCAGCAGCCAAGGTAGCGGGAAGGTCTTAGAGACCCAGTACTTC.

The V and J genes are TRBV27 and TRBJ2-2, with a weak D call TRBD2 (5 bases). Germline values: CDR1 MNHEY, CDR2 SMNVEV (reference sequence). The CDR3 loop spans 16 amino acids. Trimming left V 3 bases short and J 7 bases short, with 18 bases between. CDR3 nucleotide sequence: TGTGCCAGCAGTTTGGTATGGTTCGGGGAGAGCGGGGAGCTGTTTTTT. Translation gives CASSLVWFGESGELFF.

The chain uses TRBV7-9 and TRBJ2-7; unclear D gene. V was cut by 4 bases and J by 0 bases, with 16 bases left in between. The germline V gene encodes CDR1 SEHNR and CDR2 FQNEAQ (reference sequence). The CDR3 has 16 amino acids. In DNA, the CDR3 is TGTGCCAGCAGCTCCAGCCTGACGCACTCCTCCTACGAGCAGTACTTC. Protein: CASSSSLTHSSYEQYF. Filled out from reference TRBV7-9 and TRBJ2-7, the complete variable domain reads DTGVSQNPRHKITKRGQNVTFRCDPISEHNRLYWYRQTLGQGPEFLTYFQNEAQLEKSRLLSDRFSAERPKGSFSTLEIQRTEQGDSAMYLCASSSSLTHSSYEQYFGPGTRLTVT.

This clonotype was detected ten times or more. This chain uses TRBV5-1 with TRBJ2-7; TRBD2 matches at 10 bases. CDR1 is SGHRS and CDR2 is YFSETQ in the germline V gene. CDR3 length: 15 residues. V gave up 0 bases and J gave up 2 bases; unmatched junction bases: 2. The CDR3 region is CASSLGLAGTYEQYF. The CDR3, as DNA: TGCGCCAGCAGCTTGGGACTAGCGGGTACCTACGAGCAGTACTTC.

This clonotype has more than one count but fewer than ten. The chain uses TRBV2 and TRBJ2-1; perhaps TRBD2 as D (6 bases). The V and J ends lost 6 bases and 0 bases respectively, with 21 bases between them. The CDR3 is made up of 18 amino acids. Germline CDR1 is SNHLY and CDR2 is FYNNEI. The CDR3 DNA sequence: TGTGCCAGCAGCCAAGAAGGTACTGGGGGGATCTCCTACAATGAGCAGTTCTTC. Amino acid sequence: CASSQEGTGGISYNEQFF.

The chain joins TRBV12-3 or TRBV12-4 to TRBJ1-1, with 8 bases fitting TRBD1. V lost 2 bases and J lost 7; bases outside the gene matches: 9. This CDR3 comprises 15 residues. CDR3 loop: CASSLLTGANGEAFF. DNA for the CDR3: TGTGCCAGCAGTTTACTGACAGGGGCGAACGGTGAAGCTTTCTTT.

The chain combines TRBV5-1 with TRBJ2-7, with 7 bases fitting TRBD1. V was pared by 5 bases and J by 0 bases, with 14 bases of the junction left unmatched. The CDR3 loop spans 17 amino acids. Looked up from germline, CDR1 is SGHRS and CDR2 is YFSETQ. The CDR3 DNA sequence: TGCGCCAGCAGTGATTTAACCGGCAGGGGGAACTCCTACGAGCAGTACTTC. Encoded protein: CASSDLTGRGNSYEQYF.

The V call is TRBV7-8, the J call TRBJ2-5, with 13 bases that match TRBD2. Germline CDR1 reads SGHVS; CDR2 reads FQNEAQ. Trimming at V came to 5 bases and at J to 5 bases, leaving 8 bases not matched to a gene. The CDR3 extends over 16 amino acids. CDR3 region: CASSLRTSGRSETQYF. In nucleotides, the CDR3 is TGTGCCAGCAGCCTAAGGACTAGCGGGAGATCGGAGACCCAGTACTTC.

This clonotype has only a few counts. The chain has TRBV20-1 and TRBJ2-7, with D tentatively TRBD2 (6 bases). This CDR3 contains 14 residues. V lost 5 bases, J lost 3 bases, and 17 bases lay in between. Germline CDR1 DFQATT, CDR2 SNEGSKA (reference sequence). Here the CDR3 reads CSARIAETLYEQYF. Here the CDR3 DNA reads TGCAGTGCTCGAATAGCGGAGACCCTCTACGAGCAGTACTTC.

This chain joins TRBV20-1 and TRBJ2-7; D uncertain. The germline gives CDR1 DFQATT, CDR2 SNEGSKA (reference sequence). Trimming removed 0 bases from V and 6 bases from J, with 12 bases in between. CDR3 length equals 13 residues. CDR3 sequence (DNA): TGCAGTGCTAGAGACAGGATATTCCTCGAGCAGTACTTC. The encoded protein is CSARDRIFLEQYF.